This TCR beta chain derives from a study of shared clonotypes between healthy human individuals. Method: immunoSEQ multiplex PCR; TCRdb's copy keeps in-frame clones and lacks some. The table has about 2.4 million clones, 90% to 95% seen once. The specimen was naive CD4+ T cells from PBMCs. Subset defined: CD45RA+ positively selected. This TCR came from a young man in good health. Some clones in this sample may be carry-over from other donors' samples.

The CDR3 nucleotides read TGTGCCAGCAGCGTAGTGGGACAGGGGGCCGGGGAGCTGTTTTTT. It translates to CASSVVGQGAGELFF. The gene calls are TRBV9 and TRBJ2-2; TRBD1 aligns across 11 bases. The V and J ends lost 0 bases and 6 bases, in that order; junction bases with no gene match: 1. CDR3 size: 15 residues. CDR1 and CDR2 (germline): SGDLS, YYNGEE.